This T cell receptor (beta chain) came from a study of metastatic and nonmetastatic thyroid tumors. Background on the study: Repertoires from blood and tumor or nodule tissue of malignant and benign thyroid patients were compared.

None of the patients had undergone any treatment ahead of thyroid surgery. Germline values: CDR1 SGHRS, CDR2 YFSETQ. The CDR3 runs 14 residues. The V end lost 4 bases, the J end lost 15 bases, and 22 bases lay between the germline ends. Per the original data handling: A classifier of distant metastasis in papillary thyroid cancer was built from CDR3 differences (across clinicopathological groups). TCRdb re-called the PCR reads with MiXCR. These V and J calls originate from TCRdb's pipeline instead of the authors' own analysis. The sample includes around 26,000 clones, 10% to 15% of them seen just once.

The sequencing sample was made of blood. The chain uses TRBV5-1 and TRBJ2-2, with D possibly being TRBD2 (6 bases). This clonotype was obtained from a female donor with papillary thyroid cancer or a benign thyroid nodule (not recorded which). Some clones in this sample may be carry-over from other donors' samples. The CDR3, as DNA: TGCGCCAGCAGCCCTCTAGATCGCACCGGGGACTTGTTTTTT. It translates to CASSPLDRTGDLFF.